This TCR beta chain was documented in a study of shared T cell receptors in the human thymus. Profiling relied on immunoSEQ multiplex PCR, and the TCRdb table lists in-frame clones only, not all of them. Among roughly 500,000 clones listed, around 78% were seen once. This clone came up once. Germline lookup yields CDR1 SGHTS and CDR2 YDEGEE. The V gene lost 3 bases and the J gene lost 9 bases, with 4 bases spanning the gap. This CDR3 has 10 residues. This same sample was also part of a study on human thymus T cells.

The receptor was isolated from a boy younger than two with a congenital heart defect. The rearrangement uses TRBV5-8 and TRBJ1-5; D is unresolved. Sequencing used thymocytes. The CDR3 is CASSSRPQHF. CDR3 DNA sequence: TGTGCCAGCAGCTCCCGGCCCCAGCATTTT.